A selection of T cell receptor beta chains follows, all from one sample in a study of human T cells and chemical hapten exposure. TCRdb reprocessed the RACE reads with MiXCR, giving one entry per CDR3 protein. The sample has roughly 120,000 distinct CDR3 sequences, about 13% seen once. The specimen comprised whole blood, sampled in connection with sensitization to the hapten diphenylcyclopropenone (DPC). The receptors here all came from a woman aged 18-29 years with alopecia areata. Some clones in this sample may be carry-over from other donors' samples. CDR3s include the opening cysteine and the closing phenylalanine or tryptophan. D genes are given only for firm matches. Where a row states a size, it is once, few, many or the class of an expanded clone; other rows omit it.

>-|many|TRBV29-1|TRBJ2-5
CSVVVDQETQYF
TGCAGCGTTGTCGTGGACCAAGAGACCCAGTACTTC
>TRBD1|few|TRBV19|TRBJ2-7
CASASGQGYEQYF
TGTGCCAGTGCATCGGGACAGGGTTACGAGCAGTACTTC
>-|many|TRBV11-2|TRBJ1-1
CASSLTPMNTEAFF
TGTGCCAGCAGCTTGACACCCATGAACACTGAAGCTTTCTTT
>TRBD1|few|TRBV5-4|TRBJ1-4
CASSLGPGTGVEKLFF
TGTGCCAGCAGCTTGGGTCCCGGGACAGGGGTGGAAAAACTGTTTTTT
>TRBD2|-|TRBV7-8|TRBJ2-7
CASSLASGGVAGYEQYF
TGTGCCAGCAGCTTGGCTAGCGGGGGAGTGGCCGGGTACGAGCAGTACTTC
>-|many|TRBV7-3|TRBJ1-5
CASSLKHQPQHF
TGTGCCAGCAGCTTAAAGCATCAGCCCCAGCATTTT
>TRBD1|many|TRBV5-5|TRBJ1-5
CASSPGQESNQPQHF
TGTGCCAGCAGCCCAGGACAGGAGAGCAATCAGCCCCAGCATTTT
>-|-|TRBV7-9|TRBJ2-4
CASSFLLRGQNIQYF
TGTGCCAGCAGCTTCCTGCTGAGGGGCCAAAACATTCAGTACTTC
>-|many|TRBV4-3|TRBJ2-2
CASSLRGGTTGELFF
TGCGCCAGCAGCTTGCGGGGCGGGACAACCGGGGAGCTGTTTTTT
>TRBD1|few|TRBV25-1|TRBJ2-3
CASSEGIGTGDPLGPDTQYF
TGTGCCAGCAGTGAGGGGATCGGGACAGGGGACCCCCTGGGCCCAGATACGCAGTATTTT
>-|few|TRBV15|TRBJ2-7
CATSNDRYSYEQYF
TGTGCCACCAGTAACGACAGGTACTCCTACGAGCAGTACTTC
>-|-|TRBV28|TRBJ1-2
CATVTLGTSRF
TGTGCCACCGTGACTTTAGGGACATCCCGCTTC
>-|many|TRBV7-9|TRBJ1-5
CASSLAGAAVGSNQPQHF
TGTGCCAGCAGCTTAGCGGGGGCCGCGGTGGGATCAAATCAGCCCCAGCATTTT